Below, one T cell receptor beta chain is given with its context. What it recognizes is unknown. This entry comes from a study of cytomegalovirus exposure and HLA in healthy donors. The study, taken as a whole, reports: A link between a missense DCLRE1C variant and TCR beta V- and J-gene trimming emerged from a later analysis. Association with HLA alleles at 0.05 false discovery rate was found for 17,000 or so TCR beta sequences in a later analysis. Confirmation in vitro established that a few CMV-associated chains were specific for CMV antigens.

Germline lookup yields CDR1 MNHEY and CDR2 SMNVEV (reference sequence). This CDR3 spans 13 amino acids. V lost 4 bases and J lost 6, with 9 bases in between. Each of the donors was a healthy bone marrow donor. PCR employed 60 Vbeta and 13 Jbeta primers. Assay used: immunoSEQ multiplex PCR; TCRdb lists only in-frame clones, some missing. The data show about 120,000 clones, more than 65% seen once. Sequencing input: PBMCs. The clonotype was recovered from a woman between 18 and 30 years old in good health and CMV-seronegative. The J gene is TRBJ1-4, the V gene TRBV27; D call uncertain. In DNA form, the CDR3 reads TGTGCCAGCAGTTATGAGCGGTATGAAAAACTGTTTTTT. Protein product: CASSYERYEKLFF.